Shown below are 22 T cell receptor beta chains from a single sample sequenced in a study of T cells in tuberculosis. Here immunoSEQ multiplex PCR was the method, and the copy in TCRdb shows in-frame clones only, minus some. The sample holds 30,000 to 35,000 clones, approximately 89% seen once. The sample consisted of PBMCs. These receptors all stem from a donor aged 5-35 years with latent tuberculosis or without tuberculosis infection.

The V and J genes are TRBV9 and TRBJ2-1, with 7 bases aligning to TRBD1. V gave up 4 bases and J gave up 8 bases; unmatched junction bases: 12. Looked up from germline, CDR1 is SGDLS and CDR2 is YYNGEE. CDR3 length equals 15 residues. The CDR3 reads CASSTRGRSDHEQFF. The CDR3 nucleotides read TGTGCCAGCAGCACAAGGGGGCGGTCAGACCATGAGCAGTTCTTC. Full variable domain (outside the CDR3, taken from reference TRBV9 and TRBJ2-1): DSGVTQTPKHLITATGQRVTLRCSPRSGDLSVYWYQQSLDQGLQFLIQYYNGEERAKGNILERFSAQQFPDLHSELNLSSLELGDSALYFCASSTRGRSDHEQFFGPGTRLTVL.

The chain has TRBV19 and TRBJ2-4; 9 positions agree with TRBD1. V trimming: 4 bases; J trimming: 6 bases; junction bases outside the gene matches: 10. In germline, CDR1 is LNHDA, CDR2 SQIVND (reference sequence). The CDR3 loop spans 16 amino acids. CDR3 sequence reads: CASSKRWDRVGNIQYF. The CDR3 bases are TGTGCCAGTAGTAAAAGGTGGGACAGGGTAGGAAACATTCAGTACTTC.

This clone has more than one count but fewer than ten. CDR3 coding DNA: TGTGCCAGCAGCGTTAGTCCGGGAGGGGACTATGGCTACACCTTC. Translated, it gives CASSVSPGGDYGYTF. This rearrangement joins TRBV9 to TRBJ1-2; tentative D call: TRBD1 (5 bases). The CDR3 length is 15 residues. The germline V and J ends were trimmed by 2 bases and 3 bases, with 14 bases remaining between them. Germline V lookup: CDR1 SGDLS, CDR2 YYNGEE.

The CDR3 bases are TGCGCCAGCAGCATGAATCCGGAGGGATACAATGAGCAGTTCTTC. This codes for CASSMNPEGYNEQFF. J is TRBJ2-1 and V is TRBV5-1; D may be TRBD2 (6 bases). V was shortened by 4 bases and J by 4 bases, with 15 bases between the two germline ends. This CDR3 has 15 residues. Germline lookup yields CDR1 SGHRS and CDR2 YFSETQ.

CDR3 amino acids: CASSPTQRGSTDTQYF. The CDR3 DNA reads as TGCGCCAGCAGCCCTACGCAGCGGGGATCCACAGATACGCAGTATTTT. This rearrangement joins TRBV5-1 to TRBJ2-3, with TRBD2 identical over 7 bases. Germline V gives CDR1 SGHRS, CDR2 YFSETQ. Trimming took 4 bases from V and 2 from J; bases not matched to a gene: 10. CDR3 size: 16 residues. Combining the CDR3 with reference TRBV5-1 and TRBJ2-3 gives the whole variable domain KAGVTQTPRYLIKTRGQQVTLSCSPISGHRSVSWYQQTPGQGLQFLFEYFSETQRNKGNFPGRFSGRQFSNSRSEMNVSTLELGDSALYLCASSPTQRGSTDTQYFGPGTRLTVL.

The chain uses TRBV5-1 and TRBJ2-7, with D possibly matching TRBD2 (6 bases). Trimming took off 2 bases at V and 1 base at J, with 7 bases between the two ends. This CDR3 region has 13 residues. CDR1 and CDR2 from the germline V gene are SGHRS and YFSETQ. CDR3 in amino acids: CASSFGGSYEQYF. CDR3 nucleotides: TGCGCCAGCAGCTTCGGGGGATCCTACGAGCAGTACTTC. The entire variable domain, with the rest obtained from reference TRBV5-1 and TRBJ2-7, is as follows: KAGVTQTPRYLIKTRGQQVTLSCSPISGHRSVSWYQQTPGQGLQFLFEYFSETQRNKGNFPGRFSGRQFSNSRSEMNVSTLELGDSALYLCASSFGGSYEQYFGPGTRLTVT.

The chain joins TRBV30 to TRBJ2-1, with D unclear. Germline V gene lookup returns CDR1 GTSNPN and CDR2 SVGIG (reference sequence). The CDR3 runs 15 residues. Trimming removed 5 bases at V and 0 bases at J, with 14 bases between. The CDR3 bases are TGTGCCTGGGATAGTGTGGTCGGCTCCTACAATGAGCAGTTCTTC. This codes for CAWDSVVGSYNEQFF.

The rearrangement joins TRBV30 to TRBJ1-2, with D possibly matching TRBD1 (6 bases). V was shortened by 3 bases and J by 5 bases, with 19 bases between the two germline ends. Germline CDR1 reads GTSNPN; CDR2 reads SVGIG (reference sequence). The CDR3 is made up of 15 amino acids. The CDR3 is CAWSLETGAGYGYTF. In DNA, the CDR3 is TGTGCCTGGAGCTTAGAGACAGGAGCCGGGTATGGCTACACCTTC.

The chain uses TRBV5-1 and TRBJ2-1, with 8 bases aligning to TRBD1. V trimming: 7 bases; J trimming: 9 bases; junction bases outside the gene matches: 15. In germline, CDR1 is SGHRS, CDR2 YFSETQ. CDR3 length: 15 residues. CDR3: CASQRTDRVFGEQFF. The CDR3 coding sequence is TGCGCCAGCCAAAGAACGGACAGGGTGTTTGGTGAGCAGTTCTTC.

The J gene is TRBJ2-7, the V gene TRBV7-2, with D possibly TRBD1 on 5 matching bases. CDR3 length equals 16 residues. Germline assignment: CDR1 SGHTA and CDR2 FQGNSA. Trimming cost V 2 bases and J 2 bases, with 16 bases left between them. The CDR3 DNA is TGTGCCAGCAGCTTAATGGGGCAAGTCCCTACCTACGAGCAGTACTTC. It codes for CASSLMGQVPTYEQYF.

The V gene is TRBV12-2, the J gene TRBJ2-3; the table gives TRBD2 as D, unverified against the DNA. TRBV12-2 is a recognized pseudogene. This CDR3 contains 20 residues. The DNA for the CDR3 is TGTGCAAGTCGCCTCCCCTACCTAGCGGCGAAATACTCTAGCACAGATACGCAGTATTTT. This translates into CASRLPYLAAKYSSTDTQYF.

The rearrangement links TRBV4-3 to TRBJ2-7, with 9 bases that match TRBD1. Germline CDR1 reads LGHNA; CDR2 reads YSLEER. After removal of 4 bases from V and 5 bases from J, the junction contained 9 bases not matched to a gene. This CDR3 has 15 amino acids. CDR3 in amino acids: CASSPRDRVGDEQYF. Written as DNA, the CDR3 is TGCGCCAGCAGCCCCCGGGACAGGGTGGGGGACGAGCAGTACTTC.

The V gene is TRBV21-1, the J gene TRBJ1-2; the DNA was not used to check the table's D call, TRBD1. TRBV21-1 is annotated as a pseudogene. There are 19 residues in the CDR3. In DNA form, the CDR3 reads TGTGCCAGCAGCCCCCAGAGAATACGGACAGGGGGCTGGTCCTATGGCTACACCTTC. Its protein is CASSPQRIRTGGWSYGYTF.

The CDR3 DNA reads as TGCGCCAGCAGCTTGGGGGGGCAAAATCAGCCCCAGCATTTT. Translated, it gives CASSLGGQNQPQHF. V usage is TRBV5-1 and J usage is TRBJ1-5, with D tentatively TRBD1 (6 bases). CDR3 size: 14 residues. Trimming removed 0 bases at V and 4 bases at J, with 8 bases between. The germline V gene has CDR1 SGHRS and CDR2 YFSETQ.

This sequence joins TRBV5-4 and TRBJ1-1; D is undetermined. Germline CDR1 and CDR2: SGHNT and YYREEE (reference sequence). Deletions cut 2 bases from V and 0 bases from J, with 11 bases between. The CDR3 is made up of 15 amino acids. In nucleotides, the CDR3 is TGTGCCAGCAGCTTAAGCGGGTATATGAACACTGAAGCTTTCTTT. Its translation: CASSLSGYMNTEAFF.

The CDR3: CASSYPGTGSGELFF. The CDR3 region has the DNA TGCGCCAGCAGCTACCCCGGGACAGGGTCCGGGGAGCTGTTTTTT. V is TRBV4-1 and J is TRBJ2-2; TRBD1 aligns across 9 bases. CDR1 is MGHRA, CDR2 YSYEKL, per germline. The length of the CDR3 is 15 residues. Losses at the gene ends were 5 bases for V and 6 bases for J; bases not matched to a gene: 7.

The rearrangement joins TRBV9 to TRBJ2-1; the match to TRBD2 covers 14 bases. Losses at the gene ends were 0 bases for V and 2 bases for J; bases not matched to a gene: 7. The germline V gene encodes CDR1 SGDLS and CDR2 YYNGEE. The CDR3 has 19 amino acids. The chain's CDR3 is CASSVEGLAGAVPYNEQFF. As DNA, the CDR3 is TGTGCCAGCAGCGTAGAGGGACTAGCGGGAGCGGTCCCCTACAATGAGCAGTTCTTC.

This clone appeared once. Here the CDR3 reads CASSLGVYGYTF. CDR3 coding DNA: TGCGCCAGCAGCTTGGGCGTCTATGGCTACACCTTC. The chain recombines TRBV5-1 with TRBJ1-2, with D hard to call. Germline V gene lookup returns CDR1 SGHRS and CDR2 YFSETQ. The CDR3 is 12 residues long. V shed 0 bases and J shed 4 bases, with 4 bases lying between them. Variable domain in full (rest from reference TRBV5-1 and TRBJ1-2): KAGVTQTPRYLIKTRGQQVTLSCSPISGHRSVSWYQQTPGQGLQFLFEYFSETQRNKGNFPGRFSGRQFSNSRSEMNVSTLELGDSALYLCASSLGVYGYTFGSGTRLTVV.

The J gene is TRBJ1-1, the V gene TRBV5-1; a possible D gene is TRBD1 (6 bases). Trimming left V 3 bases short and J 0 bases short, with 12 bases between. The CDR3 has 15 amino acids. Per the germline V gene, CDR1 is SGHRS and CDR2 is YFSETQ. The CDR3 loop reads CASSSGHGMNTEAFF. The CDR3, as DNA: TGCGCCAGCAGCTCGGGACACGGGATGAACACTGAAGCTTTCTTT.

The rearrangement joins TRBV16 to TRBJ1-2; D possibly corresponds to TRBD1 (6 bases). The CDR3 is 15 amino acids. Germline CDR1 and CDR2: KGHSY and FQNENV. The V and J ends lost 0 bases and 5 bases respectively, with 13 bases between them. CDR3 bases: TGTGCCAGCAGCCAATCCCGCAGGGGTCTATATGGCTACACCTTC. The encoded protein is CASSQSRRGLYGYTF.

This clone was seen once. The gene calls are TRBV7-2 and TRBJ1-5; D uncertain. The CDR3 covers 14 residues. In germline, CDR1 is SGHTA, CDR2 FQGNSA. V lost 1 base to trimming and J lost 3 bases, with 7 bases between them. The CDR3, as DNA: TGTGCCAGCAGCTTAGATATTTTCAATCAGCCCCAGCATTTT. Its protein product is CASSLDIFNQPQHF. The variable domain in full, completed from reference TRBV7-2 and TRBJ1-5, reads GAGVSQSPSNKVTEKGKDVELRCDPISGHTALYWYRQSLGQGLEFLIYFQGNSAPDKSGLPSDRFSAERTGGSVSTLTIQRTQQEDSAVYLCASSLDIFNQPQHFGDGTRLSIL.

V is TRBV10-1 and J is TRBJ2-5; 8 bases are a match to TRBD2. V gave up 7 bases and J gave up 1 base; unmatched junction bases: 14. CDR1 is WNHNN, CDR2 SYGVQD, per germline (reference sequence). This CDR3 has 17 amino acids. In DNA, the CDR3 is TGCGCCAGCAATTCTACTCAGCCAGCGGGAGTCCAAGAGACCCAGTACTTC. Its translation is CASNSTQPAGVQETQYF.